This T cell receptor beta chain originates from a study of T cells in Graves' hyperthyroidism and ophthalmopathy. Study-level points and caveats: The majority of expanded thyroid clonotypes above 0.001 also appeared in blood.

For Graves' hyperthyroidism to be stable, ophthalmopathy could not progress within 18 months. Each 10 ml fresh peripheral blood draw supplied the PBMCs. RNA transcripts yielded amplified TCR beta CDR3 regions. The TCR CDR3 first-round RT-PCR relied on the HTBI primer set. Via MiXCR, TCRdb re-called the multiplex PCR reads, giving one row per CDR3 protein. The table lists 400,000 to 550,000 distinct CDR3 sequences, roughly an eighth of them singletons. Remarks on this clonotype: What it recognizes is unknown. Lacking the conserved final phenylalanine or tryptophan, this CDR3 likely reflects a read error. The limits of the CDR3 on the DNA are not certain, so only TCRdb's listed CDR3 is given.

The sequence derives from a woman aged 18-30 years with Graves' hyperthyroidism. Sequencing used blood.

The CDR3 protein is CASSNGLAGDGKYV. The V call is TRBV5-1, the J call TRBJ2-5; TRBD2 is taken as the D call from the table, unchecked against the DNA. The CDR3 adds up to 14 amino acids, both ends counted. In germline, CDR1 is SGHRS, CDR2 YFSETQ.